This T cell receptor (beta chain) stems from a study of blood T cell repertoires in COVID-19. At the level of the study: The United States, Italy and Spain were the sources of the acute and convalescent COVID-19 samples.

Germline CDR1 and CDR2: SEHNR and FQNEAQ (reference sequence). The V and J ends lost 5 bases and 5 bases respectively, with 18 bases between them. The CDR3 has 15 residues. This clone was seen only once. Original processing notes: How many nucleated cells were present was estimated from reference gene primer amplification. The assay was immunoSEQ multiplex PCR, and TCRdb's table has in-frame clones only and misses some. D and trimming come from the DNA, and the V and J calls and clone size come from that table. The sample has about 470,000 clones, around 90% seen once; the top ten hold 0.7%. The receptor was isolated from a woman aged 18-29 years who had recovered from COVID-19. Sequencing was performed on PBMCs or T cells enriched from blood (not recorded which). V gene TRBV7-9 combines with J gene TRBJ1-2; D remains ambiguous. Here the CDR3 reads CASSPLGPGRYGYTF. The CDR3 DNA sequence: TGTGCCAGCAGCCCCCTCGGTCCGGGAAGATATGGCTACACCTTC.